This TCR beta chain came from a study of blood T cell repertoires in COVID-19. Study overall: Samples of COVID-19 (acute and convalescent) were obtained from the United States, Italy and Spain. Sources were T cells, B-cell-depleted T cells, or PBMCs; the material itself was cDNA or gDNA.

Methods used by the authors: Reference gene primer amplification yielded estimated nucleated cell counts. The table came from immunoSEQ multiplex PCR; TCRdb's copy has only in-frame clones and leaves some out. The V and J calls and clone size come from that table; D and trimming were worked out from the DNA. The table records 250,000 to 300,000 clones, roughly 84% of them present only once. J lost 3 bases, V lost 5 bases, and 1 base had no gene match. In germline, CDR1 is MNHEY, CDR2 SVGAGI. The CDR3 has 15 residues. The sequenced sample was peripheral blood. The rearrangement joins TRBV6-5 to TRBJ2-3, with 14 bases fitting TRBD2. The TCR was taken from a man aged 55-75 years with acute or convalescent COVID-19. The CDR3 loop reads CASSRLAGGTDTQYF. CDR3 bases: TGTGCCAGCAGTCGACTAGCGGGGGGGACAGATACGCAGTATTTT.